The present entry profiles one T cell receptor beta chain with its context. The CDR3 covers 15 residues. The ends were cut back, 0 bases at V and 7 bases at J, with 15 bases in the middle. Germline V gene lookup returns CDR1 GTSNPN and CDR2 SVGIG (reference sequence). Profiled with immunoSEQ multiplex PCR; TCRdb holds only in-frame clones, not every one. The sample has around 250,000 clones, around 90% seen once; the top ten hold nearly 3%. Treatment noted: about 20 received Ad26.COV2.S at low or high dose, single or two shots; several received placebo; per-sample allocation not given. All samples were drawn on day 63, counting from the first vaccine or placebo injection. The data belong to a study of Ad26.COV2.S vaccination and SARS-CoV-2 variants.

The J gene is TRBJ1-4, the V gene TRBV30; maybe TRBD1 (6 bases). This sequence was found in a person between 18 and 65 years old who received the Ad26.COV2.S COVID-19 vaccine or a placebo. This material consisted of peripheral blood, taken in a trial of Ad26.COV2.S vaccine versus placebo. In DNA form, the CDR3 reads TGTGCCTGGAGTGTCCAGTTAGGGGGTGCTGAAAAACTGTTTTTT. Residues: CAWSVQLGGAEKLFF.